This paragraph reports one TCR beta chain. Distinct nucleotide sequences in the sample also encode this CDR3. In germline, CDR1 is MDHEN, CDR2 SYDVKM. The CDR3 runs 13 residues. Trimming took off 6 bases at V and 3 bases at J, with 11 bases between the two ends. The data were obtained in a study of blood T cell repertoires in COVID-19. Turning to the study itself: Whether acute or convalescent, the COVID-19 samples came from the United States, Italy and Spain.

The method was immunoSEQ multiplex PCR; TCRdb's version includes in-frame clones alone and lacks a portion of them. This sample carries around 270,000 clones, 80% to 90% of them seen once, and the ten largest clones take under 2.5%. Material: peripheral blood. This receptor was taken from a woman aged 45-65 years with acute or convalescent COVID-19. The chain has TRBV28 and TRBJ1-1; no firm D call. The CDR3 coding sequence is TGTGCCAGCAGCCTTCCCGGGGACACTGAAGCTTTCTTT. Translating gives CASSLPGDTEAFF. The whole variable domain, remainder taken from reference TRBV28 and TRBJ1-1, is DVKVTQSSRYLVKRTGEKVFLECVQDMDHENMFWYRQDPGLGLRLIYFSYDVKMKEKGDIPEGYSVSREKKERFSLILESASTNQTSMYLCASSLPGDTEAFFGQGTRLTVV.